These 23 T cell receptor beta chains originate from one sample sequenced in a study of shared clonotypes between healthy human individuals (dated by TCRdb to the early 2020s). CD8 naive samples were obtained by positive selection for CCR7 among CD45RO-negative cells, yielding a CD45RA+CCR7+ population from which TemRA cells were excluded. Library construction relied on the immunoSEQ multiplex PCR assay. TCRdb provides this immuneACCESS table in a form limited to in-frame rearrangements. Some clones are lacking; in checked studies, under half of them reflect an unresolved V gene, and why the rest are absent is not known. Here the sample has 1.5 million to 2.5 million clones; 85% to 95% occur a single time. The top ten constitute around 1% of the sample. The specimen was naive CD8+ T cells sorted from blood. The meaning of the sample's cell subset or site label: CD45RA+CCR7+. These receptors came from a man aged 18 to 29 in good health.

This rearrangement joins TRBV5-1 to TRBJ2-7; 10 positions match TRBD1. CDR3 length equals 16 residues. J lost 3 bases, V lost 4 bases, and 10 bases had no gene match. Germline V gives CDR1 SGHRS, CDR2 YFSETQ. DNA of the CDR3: TGCGCCAGCAGCATCACCGGGACAGGGGACCTCTACGAGCAGTACTTC. Translated: CASSITGTGDLYEQYF. The whole variable domain, remainder taken from reference TRBV5-1 and TRBJ2-7, is KAGVTQTPRYLIKTRGQQVTLSCSPISGHRSVSWYQQTPGQGLQFLFEYFSETQRNKGNFPGRFSGRQFSNSRSEMNVSTLELGDSALYLCASSITGTGDLYEQYFGPGTRLTVT.

The V gene is TRBV6-4, the J gene TRBJ2-5; TRBD1 matches 8 bases. The CDR3 sequence is 13 residues long. V was pared by 6 bases and J by 6 bases, with 6 bases of the junction left unmatched. Germline V gives CDR1 MRHNA, CDR2 SNTAGT. This CDR3 is CASSRGRGQTQYF. In DNA, the CDR3 is TGTGCCAGCAGCCGGGGCAGGGGGCAGACCCAGTACTTC.

The chain combines TRBV27 with TRBJ1-5; no definite D call. Germline loops: CDR1 MNHEY, CDR2 SMNVEV (reference sequence). The CDR3 has 19 residues. Between the trimmed V and J ends, which lost 6 bases and 5 bases, there was a span of 29 bases. The CDR3 spells CASSPNPTVGPQSYQPQHF. The CDR3 DNA is TGTGCCAGCAGCCCAAACCCGACCGTTGGCCCACAGTCATATCAGCCCCAGCATTTT.

The chain has TRBV7-6 and TRBJ1-4; D call uncertain. CDR1 and CDR2 (germline): SGHVS, FNYEAQ. Deletions cut 1 base from V and 2 bases from J, with 8 bases between. The CDR3 contains 15 residues. This CDR3 is CASSLGGYTNEKLFF. The CDR3 DNA is TGTGCCAGCAGCTTAGGAGGATATACTAATGAAAAACTGTTTTTT.

This chain's CDR3 is CASSLITSLSTDTQYF. The CDR3 region has the DNA TGTGCCAGCAGCTTAATAACTAGCCTGTCCACAGATACGCAGTATTTT. V is TRBV7-9 and J is TRBJ2-3; D is possibly TRBD2 (6 bases). CDR3 length: 16 amino acids. Per the germline V gene, CDR1 is SEHNR and CDR2 is FQNEAQ (reference sequence). V shed 2 bases and J shed 2 bases, with 14 bases lying between them.

The chain couples TRBV11-2 to TRBJ2-4; the D call may be TRBD1 or TRBD2 (5 bases each). In germline, CDR1 is SGHAT, CDR2 FQNNGV. V was shortened by 0 bases and J by 6 bases, with 12 bases between the two germline ends. This CDR3 has 15 residues. The CDR3 loop is CASSLDRGDRNIQYF. DNA of the CDR3: TGTGCCAGCAGCTTAGATAGGGGAGACCGAAACATTCAGTACTTC.

V is TRBV13 and J is TRBJ2-7; TRBD2 is a possible D gene (6 bases). This CDR3 spans 15 amino acids. Germline lookup yields CDR1 PRHDT and CDR2 FYEKMQ (reference sequence). V was trimmed by 5 bases and J by 0 bases, leaving 14 bases between them. CDR3 sequence reads: CASSGRGLLSYEQYF. DNA of the CDR3: TGTGCCAGCAGCGGCCGGGGACTCCTCTCCTACGAGCAGTACTTC.

The J gene is TRBJ2-2, the V gene TRBV7-3, with TRBD2 as a possible D gene (6 bases). Looked up from germline, CDR1 is SGHTA and CDR2 is FQGTGA. V was shortened by 5 bases and J by 6 bases, with 34 bases between the two germline ends. The CDR3 runs 21 residues. CDR3: CASSLTSGTPYLPVGAGELFF. CDR3 in DNA: TGTGCCAGCAGCCTCACATCCGGGACTCCTTATTTACCGGTGGGCGCCGGGGAGCTGTTTTTT.

This chain links TRBV4-1 with TRBJ2-7, with TRBD2 as a possible D gene (6 bases). V shed 1 base and J shed 3 bases, with 16 bases lying between them. This CDR3 contains 16 residues. Germline lookup yields CDR1 MGHRA and CDR2 YSYEKL. The CDR3 DNA reads as TGCGCCAGCAGCCAAGGAGAGTCGGGACTGAGCTACGAGCAGTACTTC. Its protein product is CASSQGESGLSYEQYF.

The CDR3 DNA sequence: TGTGCCAGCAGCATGACGGGAGGCCCGGGAGAGACCCAGTACTTC. It is translated as CASSMTGGPGETQYF. The V and J genes are TRBV7-8 and TRBJ2-5; TRBD2 matches at 7 bases. Looked up from germline, CDR1 is SGHVS and CDR2 is FQNEAQ. The J segment lost 4 bases and the V segment lost 5 bases, leaving 10 bases of the junction unmatched. CDR3 length: 15 amino acids. Combining the CDR3 with reference TRBV7-8 and TRBJ2-5 gives the whole variable domain GAGVSQSPRYKVAKRGQDVALRCDPISGHVSLFWYQQALGQGPEFLTYFQNEAQLDKSGLPSDRFFAERPEGSVSTLKIQRTQQEDSAVYLCASSMTGGPGETQYFGPGTRLLVL.

The CDR3 loop is CASSRQGMGDTEAFF. CDR3 bases: TGTGCCAGCAGTAGACAGGGAATGGGGGACACTGAAGCTTTCTTT. The V and J genes are TRBV6-5 and TRBJ1-1; 7 bases align to TRBD1. The CDR3 is 15 residues long. Germline loops: CDR1 MNHEY, CDR2 SVGAGI. J gave up 3 bases and V 5 bases, and 9 bases lay outside the gene matches.

About this clone itself: Distinct nucleotide sequences in the sample also encode this CDR3. The V and J genes are TRBV9 and TRBJ1-1; D unresolved. This CDR3 comprises 13 residues. Germline V lookup: CDR1 SGDLS, CDR2 YYNGEE. V lost 3 bases and J 1 base, leaving 7 bases between the germline ends. The CDR3 sequence: CASSDGPNTEAFF. CDR3 sequence (DNA): TGTGCCAGCAGCGACGGGCCGAACACTGAAGCTTTCTTT.

Points on this clone: The same CDR3 also results from other DNA sequences found in this sample. This chain connects TRBV9 to TRBJ2-7; D might be TRBD2 (5 bases). The CDR3 sequence is 14 residues long. V lost 0 bases, J lost 2 bases, and 9 bases lay in between. The germline CDR1 and CDR2 sequences are SGDLS and YYNGEE. The CDR3 region has the DNA TGTGCCAGCAGCGTAGGGACTGCAGCCTACGAGCAGTACTTC. This gives the protein CASSVGTAAYEQYF.

As to this clone: A junction boundary mismatches the germline segment, possibly from a read error. The chain carries TRBV2 and TRBJ1-1, with 8 bases identical to TRBD1. This CDR3 has 13 residues. Looked up from germline, CDR1 is SNHLY and CDR2 is FYNNEI. The CDR3, as DNA: TGCTTAAGACGACAGGGGTTGGACACTGAAGCTTTCTTT. The encoded protein is CLRRQGLDTEAFF.

The rearrangement links TRBV10-2 to TRBJ2-5; D might be TRBD1 (5 bases). V shed 8 bases and J shed 5 bases, with 21 bases lying between them. The germline V gene encodes CDR1 WSHSY and CDR2 SAAADI. The CDR3 is 15 amino acids. The CDR3 nucleotides read TGCGCCAGCGAAGAGGACGAGTTGGGGCGGGAGACCCAGTACTTC. Translating it yields CASEEDELGRETQYF.

This chain links TRBV2 with TRBJ2-7; 15 positions agree with TRBD2. The CDR3 has 16 amino acids. V gave up 11 bases and J gave up 0 bases; unmatched junction bases: 8. The germline CDR1 and CDR2 sequences are SNHLY and FYNNEI. The CDR3, as DNA: TGTGCCGGCCTTCCGGGACTAGCGGGGGGCTCCTACGAGCAGTACTTC. This codes for CAGLPGLAGGSYEQYF.

In nucleotides, the CDR3 is TGCAGCGTGGTTTTTGGGACTAATTACGAGCAGTACTTC. As protein: CSVVFGTNYEQYF. This sequence joins TRBV29-1 and TRBJ2-7; 7 bases map to TRBD2. This CDR3 region has 13 residues. Germline CDR1 reads SQVTM; CDR2 reads ANQGSEA. With 6 bases clipped from V and 4 bases from J, the junction kept 9 bases outside the gene matches.

This clone was detected a few times. This sample also contains other DNA sequences that code for the same CDR3. The CDR3 protein is CASSGSYEQYF. CDR3 sequence (DNA): TGCGCCAGCAGCGGGTCCTACGAGCAGTACTTC. V usage is TRBV5-1 and J usage is TRBJ2-7; D is unresolved. The CDR3 length is 11 residues. From germline, CDR1 is SGHRS and CDR2 YFSETQ. V gave up 4 bases and J gave up 1 base, with 3 bases separating them.

In regard to this clone: In the same sample, other DNA sequences code for this CDR3. The V call is TRBV30, the J call TRBJ2-7; D unresolved. In germline, CDR1 is GTSNPN, CDR2 SVGIG (reference sequence). The CDR3 covers 13 residues. The ends were cut back, 0 bases at V and 3 bases at J, with 9 bases in the middle. CDR3 residues: CAWSVSSFYEQYF. The CDR3 DNA sequence: TGTGCCTGGAGTGTTTCCTCTTTCTACGAGCAGTACTTC.

This chain connects TRBV11-2 to TRBJ2-1, with 13 bases that match TRBD2. CDR3 length: 16 amino acids. The junction had 3 bases not matched to a gene; V was cut back by 5 bases and J by 2 bases. Germline V gene lookup returns CDR1 SGHAT and CDR2 FQNNGV. In DNA, the CDR3 is TGTGCCAGCAGCCTCGGGACTAGCGGGACCTACAATGAGCAGTTCTTC. This sequence encodes CASSLGTSGTYNEQFF.

The V and J genes are TRBV25-1 and TRBJ2-1; no firm D call. The CDR3 extends over 14 amino acids. V was clipped by 1 base and J by 5 bases, with 9 bases between them. Germline V gene lookup returns CDR1 MGHDK and CDR2 SYGVNS. The CDR3 DNA reads as TGTGCCAGCAGTGAATTTTGGGAAAACAATGAGCAGTTCTTC. It translates to CASSEFWENNEQFF.

The V call is TRBV28, the J call TRBJ1-1; D gene uncertain. Germline CDR1 and CDR2: MDHEN and SYDVKM. The V and J ends lost 5 bases and 1 base respectively, with 11 bases between them. The CDR3 runs 14 residues. The CDR3 DNA reads as TGTGCCAGCAGTACCGGGCCTCGGAACACTGAAGCTTTCTTT. Translated, it gives CASSTGPRNTEAFF. The entire variable domain, with the rest obtained from reference TRBV28 and TRBJ1-1, is as follows: DVKVTQSSRYLVKRTGEKVFLECVQDMDHENMFWYRQDPGLGLRLIYFSYDVKMKEKGDIPEGYSVSREKKERFSLILESASTNQTSMYLCASSTGPRNTEAFFGQGTRLTVV.

V gene TRBV18 combines with J gene TRBJ2-2; 8 bases are shared with TRBD1. Germline V gene sequence: CDR1 KGHSH, CDR2 LQKENI. This CDR3 has 17 residues. Trimming at V came to 3 bases and at J to 0 bases, leaving 6 bases not matched to a gene. The CDR3 sequence: CASSPTGATANTGELFF. As DNA, the CDR3 is TGTGCCAGCTCACCGACAGGGGCGACGGCGAACACCGGGGAGCTGTTTTTT.